What follows is one T cell receptor beta chain and its context. Its antigen is still unknown. PCR amplification relied on 60 Vbeta primers (plus 13 Jbeta primers). Clones were sequenced by immunoSEQ multiplex PCR, and TCRdb holds only the in-frame ones, with some missing. Of more than 110,000 clones listed, around 75% are singletons. The data stem from a study of cytomegalovirus exposure and HLA in healthy donors. General study results and limits: An analysis done earlier found most TCR beta V segments productive about 90% or about 30% of the time.

Germline CDR1 and CDR2: SEHNR and FQNEAQ (reference sequence). Trimming pared 5 bases from V and 3 bases from J, leaving 10 bases between. There are 14 residues in the CDR3. The sample was PBMCs. The TCR originated in a female donor in good health and CMV-seronegative. The rearrangement uses TRBV7-9 and TRBJ2-2; a possible D gene is TRBD1 (6 bases). CDR3 region: CASSPRTDTGELFF. The CDR3 nucleotides read TGTGCCAGCAGCCCGAGGACAGACACCGGGGAGCTGTTTTTT.